This T cell receptor beta chain was observed in a study of T cells in Graves' hyperthyroidism and ophthalmopathy. Overall study context: Peripheral blood was secured at the point of initial diagnosis, before any treatment. Study results and limitations: Progression to ophthalmopathy was predicted a median of 6.5 months early.

The investigators amplified TCR beta CDR3 regions from RNA transcripts. The study used the HTBI primer set for a first-round RT-PCR of the TCR CDR3. TCRdb processed the multiplex PCR reads anew with MiXCR; each CDR3 protein has one entry. This sample has approximately 400,000 distinct CDR3 sequences; roughly 25% occur once, and the top ten carry 70% to 75%. The hyperthyroidism patients had all been newly diagnosed, and their disease duration was under 2 months. Their ages ranged from 18 to 65 years. Those patients with uncontrolled infection, other autoimmune disease, pregnancy or lactation were excluded. In regard to this clonotype: The antigen remains unidentified.

This CDR3 has 14 residues. Deletions cut 8 bases from V and 0 bases from J, with 10 bases between. Germline V gene data show CDR1 as LNHDA and CDR2 as SQIVND (reference sequence). The chain couples TRBV19 to TRBJ2-2; unclear D gene. The sequencing sample was made of blood. This TCR was recovered from a middle-aged man with Graves' hyperthyroidism. The CDR3 protein is CASRDLPNTGELFF. The DNA of the CDR3 is TGTGCCAGTCGTGACCTCCCGAACACCGGGGAGCTGTTTTTT.